Listed below are T cell receptor beta chains from one sample, sequenced in a study of blood T cells in healthy people across ages. TCRdb passed the 5' RACE reads through MiXCR, listing each CDR3 protein once. Seen here are some 1.4 million distinct CDR3 sequences, approximately 40% observed once, and the top ten hold 7% to 9.5%. The sample was blood. The source of these receptors is a woman under 30 in good health. Both conserved end residues are part of each CDR3. D genes are given only for firm matches. Expanded clones get a size class; other rows say once, few or many, or leave the size out.

abundance,v_gene,d_gene,j_gene,CDR3aa,CDR3nt
-,TRBV6-5,-,TRBJ2-1,CASRHLTVNNEQFF,TGTGCCAGCAGACACTTGACTGTCAACAATGAGCAGTTCTTC
-,TRBV15,-,TRBJ1-2,CATSRENAPYGYTF,TGTGCCACCAGCAGAGAGAATGCTCCCTATGGCTACACCTTC
-,TRBV6-1,TRBD1,TRBJ2-7,CASSRHLDRGDYEQYF,TGTGCCAGCAGTCGACACTTGGACAGGGGAGACTACGAGCAGTACTTC
few,TRBV12-3/TRBV12-4,-,TRBJ2-3,CASSFVYTDTQYF,TGTGCCAGCAGTTTCGTCTACACAGATACGCAGTATTTT
-,TRBV19,-,TRBJ1-6,CASSPEAGVLGNSPLHF,TGTGCCAGTAGCCCGGAGGCAGGGGTTCTTGGTAATTCACCCCTCCACTTT
few,TRBV2,-,TRBJ2-1,CASSPRGESEQFF,TGTGCCAGCAGTCCTAGGGGGGAGAGTGAGCAGTTCTTC
-,TRBV6-1,-,TRBJ2-1,CASRELSYEFYNEQFF,TGTGCCAGCAGGGAACTTTCCTATGAATTCTACAATGAGCAGTTCTTC
few,TRBV20-1,TRBD2,TRBJ2-1,CSAKTGLAGSSYNEQFF,TGCAGTGCCAAAACGGGACTAGCGGGAAGCTCCTACAATGAGCAGTTCTTC
few,TRBV10-3,TRBD1,TRBJ1-1,CAIRATSGTVNTEAFF,TGTGCCATCAGGGCCACCTCCGGGACAGTGAACACTGAAGCTTTCTTT
-,TRBV5-1,-,TRBJ2-7,CASQAGQVRHEQYF,TGCGCCAGCCAAGCCGGGCAGGTCAGGCACGAGCAGTACTTC
-,TRBV28,TRBD2,TRBJ2-5,CASSPSGGIYETQYF,TGTGCCAGCAGTCCCTCGGGGGGAATTTATGAGACCCAGTACTTC
once,TRBV10-2,-,TRBJ1-5,CAGSESLGYSNQPQHF,TGCGCCGGCAGTGAGTCTTTGGGGTATAGCAATCAGCCCCAGCATTTT
-,TRBV7-7,-,TRBJ2-3,CASSQGGGRDTQYF,TGTGCCAGCAGCCAGGGGGGGGGCAGAGATACGCAGTATTTT
-,TRBV4-1,TRBD1,TRBJ2-4,CASSRGGTGQNIQYF,TGCGCCAGCAGCCGCGGAGGGACAGGGCAAAACATTCAGTACTTC
few,TRBV5-1,-,TRBJ2-1,CASSLVGGVSYNEQFF,TGCGCCAGCAGCTTGGTGGGCGGGGTATCCTACAATGAGCAGTTCTTC
-,TRBV5-1,TRBD1,TRBJ1-5,CASSLLGGSNQPQHF,TGCGCCAGCAGCTTATTAGGGGGCAGCAATCAGCCCCAGCATTTT
-,TRBV20-1,TRBD2,TRBJ2-2,CSARVGGVNTGGLFF,TGCAGTGCTAGAGTTGGGGGGGTGAACACCGGGGGGCTGTTTTTT
-,TRBV6-4,-,TRBJ2-7,CASSEERIDDEQYF,TGTGCCAGCAGTGAAGAGAGAATCGACGACGAGCAGTACTTC
-,TRBV3-1,-,TRBJ2-1,CASSQDWGFGVDRGNEQFF,TGTGCCAGCAGCCAAGATTGGGGGTTTGGGGTGGATCGAGGGAATGAGCAGTTCTTC
-,TRBV20-1,-,TRBJ1-2,CSARDKSRIRSYGYTF,TGCAGTGCTAGAGATAAGTCCCGGATCCGCTCCTATGGCTACACCTTC
-,TRBV30,-,TRBJ2-5,CALDSEGETQYF,TGTGCCCTGGACAGCGAGGGAGAGACCCAGTACTTC
-,TRBV7-3,TRBD1,TRBJ1-1,CASSLNAGGYTEAFF,TGTGCCAGCAGCTTAAATGCAGGGGGCTACACTGAAGCTTTCTTT